These 16 T cell receptor beta chains were sequenced from one sample in a study of identical twins. One entry per CDR3 protein, called by TCRdb with MiXCR from the 5' RACE reads. Of some 590,000 distinct CDR3 sequences listed, 7.5% to 10% are singletons. In addition, the sample was reused for a study of yellow fever vaccine responses in identical twins.

The specimen sequenced was PBMCs. Receptors originate from a young woman in good health.

This clonotype was seen a handful of times. The V gene is TRBV7-6, the J gene TRBJ2-3; the match to TRBD2 covers 8 bases. The CDR3 runs to 14 residues. V dropped 4 bases and J dropped 3; count of bases not matched to a gene: 3. Germline V CDR1 and CDR2: SGHVS, FNYEAQ. The CDR3, as DNA: TGTGCCAGCAGCTCGCGGGGGGAGACAGATACGCAGTATTTT. This translates into CASSSRGETDTQYF.

CDR3 DNA sequence: TGTGCCAGCAGCATGGGACAGCACACAGATACGCAGTATTTT. Its protein product is CASSMGQHTDTQYF. The rearrangement uses TRBV7-6 and TRBJ2-3, with 7 nucleotides matching TRBD1. V lost 5 bases to trimming and J lost 2 bases; unmatched junction nucleotides: 4. CDR1 is SGHVS and CDR2 is FNYEAQ in the germline V gene. CDR3 length equals 14 residues.

This clonotype was detected many times. This rearrangement joins TRBV28 to TRBJ2-5, with 12 nucleotides matching TRBD2. The J segment lost 5 bases and the V segment lost 5 bases, leaving 6 bases of the junction unmatched. CDR3 size: 15 residues. Per the germline V gene, CDR1 is MDHEN and CDR2 is SYDVKM. CDR3: CASSLAGGPRETQYF. In DNA form, the CDR3 reads TGTGCCAGCAGTCTAGCGGGGGGGCCTCGGGAGACCCAGTACTTC.

This clonotype was detected many times. The chain carries TRBV29-1 and TRBJ2-1; either TRBD1 or TRBD2 may fit D (6 bases each). CDR3 size: 15 residues. With 7 bases removed from V and 3 bases from J, the gap between germline ends came to 19 bases. The germline V gene has CDR1 SQVTM and CDR2 ANQGSEA. CDR3 in amino acids: CSGSLGGRSYNEQFF. CDR3 in DNA: TGCAGCGGATCTTTGGGGGGCCGAAGCTACAATGAGCAGTTCTTC.

This clonotype was detected only a few times. This rearrangement joins TRBV3-1 to TRBJ2-1; TRBD2 is a possible D gene (6 bases). CDR1 is LGHDT and CDR2 is YNNKEL in the germline V gene (reference sequence). The CDR3 covers 17 residues. Trimming pared 1 base from V and 4 bases from J, leaving 17 bases between. CDR3 protein: CASSQVLLAAMYNEQFF. The CDR3 bases are TGTGCCAGCAGCCAAGTCCTTTTAGCGGCGATGTACAATGAGCAGTTCTTC.

Ten or more counts support this clonotype. This chain connects TRBV11-2 to TRBJ1-5, with 11 bases that match TRBD1. The V gene's germline CDR1 is SGHAT and CDR2 FQNNGV. The CDR3 is 15 residues long. After removal of 5 bases from V and 6 bases from J, the junction contained 6 bases not matched to a gene. DNA of the CDR3: TGTGCCAGCAGCCTAGGACAGGGGGCGCGTCAGCCCCAGCATTTT. Amino acids: CASSLGQGARQPQHF.

Note on this clonotype: One end of the junction does not line up with germline, which may come from a read error. The chain employs TRBV5-1 and TRBJ2-1, with 9 bases that match TRBD2. The germline V gene encodes CDR1 SGHRS and CDR2 YFSETQ. CDR3 length: 15 amino acids. The CDR3 protein is CAGSSGGRAVYEQFF. The CDR3 DNA reads as TGCGCCGGCAGCTCTGGCGGGAGGGCGGTGTATGAGCAGTTCTTC. Full variable domain (remainder filled in from reference TRBV5-1 and TRBJ2-1): KAGVTQTPRYLIKTRGQQVTLSCSPISGHRSVSWYQQTPGQGLQFLFEYFSETQRNKGNFPGRFSGRQFSNSRSEMNVSTLELGDSALYLCAGSSGGRAVYEQFFGPGTRLTVL.

This clonotype was observed at least ten times. The chain carries TRBV28 and TRBJ2-7; D might be TRBD1 (6 bases). Germline CDR1 is MDHEN and CDR2 is SYDVKM. The CDR3 totals 14 residues. V was clipped by 5 bases and J by 0 bases, with 11 bases between them. CDR3 protein: CASSQRDNSYEQYF. The CDR3 DNA reads TGTGCCAGCAGTCAAAGGGACAACTCCTACGAGCAGTACTTC.

This clonotype was recorded many times. V gene TRBV11-2 combines with J gene TRBJ2-7, with TRBD1 as a possible D gene (5 bases). Looked up from germline, CDR1 is SGHAT and CDR2 is FQNNGV. V lost 2 bases to trimming and J lost 7 bases, with 15 bases between them. The CDR3 has 14 amino acids. This chain's CDR3 is CASSLLLAGKEQYF. DNA of the CDR3: TGTGCCAGCAGCTTACTTTTGGCAGGGAAGGAGCAGTACTTC.

The gene calls are TRBV6-1 and TRBJ1-2; D unresolved. Trimming removed 2 bases at V and 6 bases at J, with 13 bases between. Germline values: CDR1 MNHNS, CDR2 SASEGT. The CDR3 consists of 14 residues. Here the CDR3 reads CASSESGRLDGYTF. The CDR3 DNA sequence: TGTGCCAGCAGTGAATCCGGCAGGTTGGATGGCTACACCTTC.

The chain combines TRBV7-9 with TRBJ1-6, with TRBD1 matching 9 bases. V shed 5 bases, J shed 9 bases, and the junction held 5 bases outside the gene matches. Per germline, CDR1 SEHNR and CDR2 FQNEAQ (reference sequence). The CDR3 is made up of 14 amino acids. The chain's CDR3 is CASSPDRGFSPLHF. Written as DNA, the CDR3 is TGTGCCAGCAGCCCCGACAGGGGGTTTTCACCCCTCCACTTT.

The genes are TRBV7-2 and TRBJ2-5, with D tentatively TRBD1 (6 bases). V was clipped by 8 bases and J by 7 bases, with 20 bases between them. This CDR3 spans 14 amino acids. Germline CDR1 and CDR2: SGHTA and FQGNSA. The CDR3 DNA reads as TGTGCCAGCGTTCAGGGGCAGAAGGGCCGGACCCAGTACTTC. The encoded protein is CASVQGQKGRTQYF.

This clonotype was detected many times. The J gene is TRBJ1-5, the V gene TRBV6-1; D is uncertain. This CDR3 region has 15 residues. From germline, CDR1 is MNHNS and CDR2 SASEGT. The V and J ends lost 2 bases and 1 base respectively, with 9 bases between them. The CDR3 bases are TGTGCCAGCAGTGAATCTTTGGGCAGCAATCAGCCCCAGCATTTT. Residues: CASSESLGSNQPQHF.

V is TRBV5-1 and J is TRBJ2-2; D is undetermined. There are 13 residues in the CDR3. Trimming took 3 bases from V and 5 from J, leaving 8 bases between them. Germline CDR1 SGHRS, CDR2 YFSETQ. CDR3 sequence (DNA): TGCGCCAGCAGCTCATATATTACCGGGGAGCTGTTTTTT. Translation: CASSSYITGELFF.

The V and J genes are TRBV24-1 and TRBJ2-5, with D perhaps TRBD2 (5 bases). The length of the CDR3 is 14 residues. Germline lookup yields CDR1 KGHDR and CDR2 SFDVKD. The ends were cut back, 7 bases at V and 5 bases at J, with 16 bases in the middle. The CDR3 DNA reads TGTGCCACCAGCGTTTCCGGGGTACAGGAGACCCAGTACTTC. Its protein product is CATSVSGVQETQYF.

For this clonotype: Being one base from a much bigger clone, this may be a read error. CDR3 loop: CATSREGGELLF. The CDR3 DNA sequence: TGTGCCACCAGCAGAGAGGGGGGGGAGCTGCTTTTT. The rearrangement joins TRBV15 to TRBJ2-2; TRBD2 matches 7 bases. CDR3 length: 12 amino acids. Germline-derived CDR1 and CDR2 are LNHNV and YYDKDF (reference sequence).